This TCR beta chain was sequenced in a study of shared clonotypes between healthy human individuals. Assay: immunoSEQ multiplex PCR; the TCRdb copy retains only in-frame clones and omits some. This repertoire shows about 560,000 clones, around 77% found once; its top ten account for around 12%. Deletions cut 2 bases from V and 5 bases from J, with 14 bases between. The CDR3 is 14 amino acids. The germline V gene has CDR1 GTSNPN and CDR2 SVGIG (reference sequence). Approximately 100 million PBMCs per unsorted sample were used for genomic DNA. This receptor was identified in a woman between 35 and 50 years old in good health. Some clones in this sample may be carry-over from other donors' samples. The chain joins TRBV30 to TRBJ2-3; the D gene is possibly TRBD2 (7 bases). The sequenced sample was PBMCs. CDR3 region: CAWSRGGSGDTQYF. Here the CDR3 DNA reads TGTGCCTGGAGTCGCGGGGGCTCAGGAGATACGCAGTATTTT.